The clone carrying this T cell receptor (beta chain) has a single count. This sample is part of a study of blood T cell repertoires in COVID-19. Sequenced by immunoSEQ multiplex PCR; TCRdb stores in-frame clones only, minus some. Counted here are fewer than 110,000 clones, approximately 88% occurring once; the ten biggest clones make up 6.8%. V lost 4 bases to trimming and J lost 5 bases, with 12 bases between them. The length of the CDR3 is 13 residues. CDR1 SGHRS and CDR2 YFSETQ come from the germline V gene. V and J are TRBV5-1 and TRBJ1-1; no firm D call. Sequencing was performed on peripheral blood. The clonotype comes from a man aged 45 to 65 with active or convalescent COVID-19. The CDR3 coding sequence is TGCGCCAGCAGCGCGGGAGTTGAAACTGAAGCTTTCTTT. Amino acids: CASSAGVETEAFF.